Shown below are 15 T cell receptor beta chains from a single sample sequenced in a study of T cells after yellow fever vaccination. TCRdb reprocessed the 5' RACE reads with MiXCR, giving one entry per CDR3 protein. The top ten hold around 3.5% of the sample, which has some 300,000 distinct CDR3 sequences, around 9.3% seen once. The sequencing here drew on CD4+ T cells sorted from PBMCs, taken 5 days after the yellow fever booster vaccination. Receptors were obtained from a man between 18 and 29 years old who received the YFV17D yellow fever vaccine.

In this sample, this clonotype turned up a few times. The chain combines TRBV6-4 with TRBJ2-3, with 7 bases aligning to TRBD1. The V gene's germline CDR1 is MRHNA and CDR2 SNTAGT. The CDR3 is 17 residues long. V was clipped by 7 bases and J by 1 base; unmatched bases: 14. The CDR3 nucleotides read TGTGCCAGCATTTCCCGGGACAGAAAATCTGGCACAGATACGCAGTATTTT. Amino acids: CASISRDRKSGTDTQYF.

CDR3 sequence reads: CASSSTSRMAFF. The DNA for the CDR3 is TGTGCCAGCAGCTCGACGAGCCGGATGGCTTTCTTT. V gene TRBV3-1 combines with J gene TRBJ1-1, with no clear D. The germline V gene encodes CDR1 LGHDT and CDR2 YNNKEL (reference sequence). Trimming removed 5 bases at V and 11 bases at J, with 15 bases between. CDR3 size: 12 residues.

The chain combines TRBV6-6 with TRBJ1-2; 9 bases fit TRBD1. This CDR3 has 17 amino acids. J lost 1 base, V lost 7 bases, and 13 bases had no gene match. In germline, CDR1 is MNHNY, CDR2 SVGAGI (reference sequence). Here the CDR3 reads CASTIKQGAEINYGYTF. The CDR3 DNA sequence: TGTGCCAGCACCATAAAACAGGGGGCTGAGATTAACTATGGCTACACCTTC.

This chain uses TRBV1 with TRBJ1-5. TRBV1 is a pseudogene. The CDR3 is 14 amino acids. The DNA for the CDR3 is TGCACCAGCAGCTACCCCCGGAGGGACCAGCCCCAGCATTTT. Translated: CTSSYPRRDQPQHF.

The V call is TRBV6-2 or TRBV6-3, the J call TRBJ2-7, with D uncertain. With 4 bases removed from V and 7 bases from J, the gap between germline ends came to 11 bases. The CDR3 is 12 residues long. From germline, CDR1 is MNHEY and CDR2 SVGEGT. The CDR3 sequence is CASSSIRPEQYF. CDR3 in DNA: TGTGCCAGCAGTTCGATACGGCCTGAGCAGTACTTC.

The chain recombines TRBV20-1 with TRBJ1-1; tentatively, D is TRBD1 (6 bases). V was shortened by 3 bases and J by 1 base, with 9 bases between the two germline ends. The CDR3 is 13 amino acids. Germline V gene lookup returns CDR1 DFQATT and CDR2 SNEGSKA (reference sequence). This chain's CDR3 is CSARSGANTEAFF. In DNA, the CDR3 is TGCAGTGCTAGGTCAGGGGCGAACACTGAAGCTTTCTTT.

The V and J genes are TRBV29-1 and TRBJ2-1; D unresolved. Looked up from germline, CDR1 is SQVTM and CDR2 is ANQGSEA. The CDR3 contains 12 residues. Trimming cost V 5 bases and J 2 bases, with 7 bases left between them. CDR3 loop: CSVKGTYNEQFF. The CDR3, as DNA: TGCAGCGTTAAAGGGACCTACAATGAGCAGTTCTTC.

This clonotype has at least ten counts. The chain joins TRBV28 to TRBJ1-2; no firm D call. Germline-derived CDR1 and CDR2 are MDHEN and SYDVKM. CDR3 length equals 12 residues. V lost 6 bases, J lost 6 bases, and 11 bases lay in between. CDR3 region: CASRGPYDGYTF. DNA for the CDR3: TGTGCCAGCAGAGGCCCCTACGATGGCTACACCTTC.

The table lists this clonotype with a few counts. The rearrangement joins TRBV7-3 to TRBJ1-6; TRBD1 is a possible D gene (6 bases). This CDR3 comprises 14 residues. V was pared by 6 bases and J by 8 bases, with 14 bases between. Germline V gene data show CDR1 as SGHTA and CDR2 as FQGTGA. DNA for the CDR3: TGTGCCAGCAGGACAGGCCCCCTCGATTCACCCCTCCACTTT. Protein product: CASRTGPLDSPLHF. The variable domain in full, with the rest retrieved from reference TRBV7-3 and TRBJ1-6, is GAGVSQTPSNKVTEKGKYVELRCDPISGHTALYWYRQSLGQGPEFLIYFQGTGAADDSGLPNDRFFAVRPEGSVSTLKIQRTERGDSAVYLCASRTGPLDSPLHFGNGTRLTVT.

This chain links TRBV5-4 with TRBJ2-2; 16 bases fit TRBD2. This CDR3 contains 17 residues. V gave up 4 bases and J gave up 7 bases; unmatched junction bases: 7. CDR1 is SGHNT and CDR2 is YYREEE in the germline V gene (reference sequence). The CDR3 here is CASSPSGLAGGRGELFF. In DNA form, the CDR3 reads TGTGCCAGCAGCCCCTCGGGACTAGCGGGGGGGCGCGGGGAGCTGTTTTTT.

In this sample, this clonotype turned up a few times. With a much larger clone just one base away, this may be a read error. The chain employs TRBV6-1 and TRBJ2-3; 11 bases are a match to TRBD2. Germline assignment: CDR1 MNHNS and CDR2 SASEGT. The CDR3 contains 14 residues. V was clipped by 6 bases and J by 2 bases; unmatched bases: 1. CDR3: CASRTSGDTDTQYF. In nucleotides, the CDR3 is TGTGCCAGCAGGACTAGCGGGGACACAGATACGCAGTATTTT.

This clonotype was seen many times. The rearrangement joins TRBV20-1 to TRBJ1-3; TRBD1 is a possible D gene (6 bases). Germline V lookup: CDR1 DFQATT, CDR2 SNEGSKA (reference sequence). The V end lost 2 bases, the J end lost 4 bases, and 6 bases lay between the germline ends. This CDR3 spans 12 amino acids. The CDR3 is CSARQGGNTIYF. The CDR3, as DNA: TGCAGTGCTAGACAGGGGGGAAACACCATATATTTT.

This clonotype was recorded many times. The CDR3 loop is CASSRSGGSTDTQYF. CDR3 DNA sequence: TGTGCCAGCAGCCGTAGCGGGGGTTCGACAGATACGCAGTATTTT. V gene TRBV9 combines with J gene TRBJ2-3; TRBD2 agrees at 9 bases. The CDR3 has 15 amino acids. Germline V CDR1 and CDR2: SGDLS, YYNGEE. J gave up 3 bases and V 4 bases, and 6 bases lay outside the gene matches.

In its sample, this clonotype was seen many times. This chain joins TRBV24-1 and TRBJ1-2, with D perhaps matching TRBD1 (5 bases). CDR1 and CDR2 from the germline V gene are KGHDR and SFDVKD. The CDR3 extends over 14 amino acids. V was clipped by 2 bases and J by 3 bases, with 9 bases between them. The CDR3 protein is CATSDSGRDYGYTF. The CDR3 bases are TGTGCCACCAGTGATTCAGGGCGTGACTATGGCTACACCTTC.

In this sample, this clonotype turned up a few times. The chain combines TRBV7-2 with TRBJ1-2; no clear D. Trimming cost V 5 bases and J 4 bases, with 11 bases left between them. Germline-derived CDR1 and CDR2 are SGHTA and FQGNSA. The CDR3 spans 13 residues. The CDR3 sequence: CASSPPNVYGYTF. The CDR3 DNA is TGTGCCAGCAGCCCTCCCAACGTCTATGGCTACACCTTC.